The clone carrying this T cell receptor beta chain was detected many times. One entry per CDR3 protein results from TCRdb running MiXCR on the 5' RACE reads. The profile covers a few hundred thousand distinct CDR3 sequences, with roughly 4% appearing a single time and 20% to 25% taken by the ten largest. The ends lost 5 bases at V and 1 base at J; junction bases unmatched: 14. Germline CDR1 and CDR2: DFQATT and SNEGSKA (reference sequence). This CDR3 is built from 17 residues. The sample is drawn from a study of T cells after yellow fever vaccination. The sequence was collected from a man younger than 30 who received the YFV17D yellow fever vaccine. The sequences come from PBMCs, collected 5 days after the yellow fever booster vaccination. V gene TRBV20-1 combines with J gene TRBJ2-4; 7 bases agree with TRBD1. CDR3 coding DNA: TGCAGTGCTGGTGGGCCGACAGGGCAGGGGGCCAAAAACATTCAGTACTTC. Translated: CSAGGPTGQGAKNIQYF.